A single sample gave rise to the 26 T cell receptor beta chains below, sequenced in a study of OX40 agonist ivuxolimab in advanced cancers. Method: immunoSEQ multiplex PCR; TCRdb's copy keeps in-frame clones and lacks some. The table includes some 99,000 clones, around nine tenths detected once. The sample consisted of CD4+ or CD8+ T cells sorted from blood, taken in a trial of the OX40 agonist ivuxolimab. Every receptor here comes from an adult with an advanced solid tumor such as melanoma, head and neck, liver or kidney cancer.

This rearrangement joins TRBV21-1 to TRBJ1-6. TRBV21-1 corresponds to a pseudogene. This CDR3 has 16 residues. CDR3 coding DNA: TGTGCCAGCAGCAAAGACATGCGGGAGAGGAATTCACCCCTCCACTTT. It specifies CASSKDMRERNSPLHF.

The V gene is TRBV6-5, the J gene TRBJ1-3; unclear D gene. This CDR3 spans 13 amino acids. The V and J ends lost 2 bases and 1 base respectively, with 3 bases between them. Germline CDR1 MNHEY, CDR2 SVGAGI. The CDR3 nucleotides are TGTGCCAGCAGTTACAGGTCTGGAAACACCATATATTTT. This sequence encodes CASSYRSGNTIYF.

This clone was observed once. The chain has TRBV7-9 and TRBJ2-2; D unclear. CDR3 length: 10 amino acids. The germline CDR1 and CDR2 sequences are SEHNR and FQNEAQ (reference sequence). V was cut by 11 bases and J by 6 bases, with 7 bases left in between. CDR3 DNA: TGTGCCCCCCGCGCCGGGGAGCTGTTTTTT. Encoded protein: CAPRAGELFF. The whole variable domain, remainder taken from reference TRBV7-9 and TRBJ2-2, is DTGVSQNPRHKITKRGQNVTFRCDPISEHNRLYWYRQTLGQGPEFLTYFQNEAQLEKSRLLSDRFSAERPKGSFSTLEIQRTEQGDSAMYLCAPRAGELFFGEGSRLTVL.

V gene TRBV18 combines with J gene TRBJ2-2; TRBD1 aligns across 8 bases. V was pared by 8 bases and J by 6 bases, with 8 bases of the junction left unmatched. Germline V gene data show CDR1 as KGHSH and CDR2 as LQKENI. CDR3 size: 14 residues. The CDR3 loop is CASTGQVVPGELFF. The CDR3 DNA sequence: TGTGCCAGCACGGGACAGGTGGTTCCCGGGGAGCTGTTTTTT.

In nucleotides, the CDR3 is TGTGCTAGTGGTGCGACAAGCCACACAGATACGCAGTATTTT. Translating it yields CASGATSHTDTQYF. The chain carries TRBV12-5 and TRBJ2-3; the D is unclear. Trimming removed 5 bases from V and 2 bases from J, with 11 bases in between. The germline V gene has CDR1 LGHNT and CDR2 FRNRAP. CDR3 length: 14 amino acids.

This chain joins TRBV5-4 and TRBJ2-1; perhaps TRBD2 as D (7 bases). This CDR3 spans 15 amino acids. CDR1 is SGHNT, CDR2 YYREEE, per germline (reference sequence). The germline V and J ends were trimmed by 0 bases and 6 bases, with 13 bases remaining between them. CDR3 sequence (DNA): TGTGCCAGCAGCTTGGAGGGTGGGGGGGCCAATGAGCAGTTCTTC. Amino acid sequence: CASSLEGGGANEQFF.

V usage is TRBV6-5 and J usage is TRBJ1-5; D possibly corresponds to TRBD1 (6 bases). The CDR3 is made up of 14 amino acids. With 4 bases removed from V and 4 bases from J, the gap between germline ends came to 11 bases. CDR1 and CDR2 from the germline V gene are MNHEY and SVGAGI. DNA of the CDR3: TGTGCCAGCAGTTTTAAGGGGGGGAATCAGCCCCAGCATTTT. Translated, it gives CASSFKGGNQPQHF.

The chain couples TRBV6-6 to TRBJ2-7; D possibly corresponds to TRBD1 (5 bases). The germline V gene has CDR1 MNHNY and CDR2 SVGAGI (reference sequence). The CDR3 length is 15 residues. The V end was cut by 5 bases, the J end by 2 bases, with 16 bases between. The CDR3 here is CASSPAGRAAYEQYF. CDR3 DNA sequence: TGTGCCAGCAGTCCCGCCGGCAGGGCCGCCTACGAGCAGTACTTC.

The chain carries TRBV7-7 and TRBJ2-1, with D perhaps matching TRBD1 or TRBD2 (6 bases each). The V end lost 1 base, the J end lost 7 bases, and 17 bases lay between the germline ends. Germline lookup yields CDR1 SSHAT and CDR2 FNYEAQ (reference sequence). The CDR3 has 16 amino acids. The CDR3 loop is CASSLGPMGGQNEQFF. The CDR3 DNA is TGTGCCAGCAGCTTAGGCCCCATGGGGGGCCAAAATGAGCAGTTCTTC.

The chain carries TRBV29-1 and TRBJ2-5; 12 positions match TRBD1. V lost 6 bases to trimming and J lost 2 bases; unmatched junction nucleotides: 7. The germline CDR1 and CDR2 sequences are SQVTM and ANQGSEA. The CDR3 is 15 residues long. The DNA for the CDR3 is TGCAGCGTGCCCCGGGACAGGGGGCTTCAAGAGACCCAGTACTTC. Translating it yields CSVPRDRGLQETQYF. Filled out from reference TRBV29-1 and TRBJ2-5, the complete variable domain reads SAVISQKPSRDICQRGTSLTIQCQVDSQVTMMFWYRQQPGQSLTLIATANQGSEATYESGFVIDKFPISRPNLTFSTLTVSNMSPEDSSIYLCSVPRDRGLQETQYFGPGTRLLVL.

This clone was recorded once. This chain links TRBV9 with TRBJ1-1; possible D gene TRBD1, 5 bases. Germline assignment: CDR1 SGDLS and CDR2 YYNGEE. V was trimmed by 3 bases and J by 1 base, leaving 10 bases between them. The length of the CDR3 is 14 residues. CDR3 amino acids: CASSAQGTNTEAFF. The CDR3 DNA sequence: TGTGCCAGCAGCGCTCAGGGTACGAACACTGAAGCTTTCTTT. The whole variable domain, remainder taken from reference TRBV9 and TRBJ1-1, is DSGVTQTPKHLITATGQRVTLRCSPRSGDLSVYWYQQSLDQGLQFLIQYYNGEERAKGNILERFSAQQFPDLHSELNLSSLELGDSALYFCASSAQGTNTEAFFGQGTRLTVV.

The chain employs TRBV5-1 and TRBJ2-1; the D is unclear. Germline CDR1 reads SGHRS; CDR2 reads YFSETQ. There are 17 residues in the CDR3. Trimming pared 0 bases from V and 0 bases from J, leaving 13 bases between. As DNA, the CDR3 is TGCGCCAGCAGCTTGGATGGTGCAGGAAGCTCCTACAATGAGCAGTTCTTC. Translation: CASSLDGAGSSYNEQFF.

The CDR3: CASGFTNSRGDFYEQYF. DNA of the CDR3: TGTGCTAGTGGTTTCACGAATTCGAGGGGGGACTTTTACGAGCAGTACTTC. The chain carries TRBV12-5 and TRBJ2-7; D assignment may be TRBD1 or TRBD2 (6 bases each). The CDR3 is 17 amino acids. V was shortened by 3 bases and J by 4 bases, with 22 bases between the two germline ends. Germline lookup yields CDR1 LGHNT and CDR2 FRNRAP.

As for this clone: One end of the junction is discordant with germline, which a read error may explain. The chain has TRBV18 and TRBJ1-1; 7 positions agree with TRBD1. There are 13 residues in the CDR3. The germline gives CDR1 KGHSH, CDR2 LQKENI. CDR3 in DNA: TGTGCCAGCTCCCCACAGGGGACCACTGAAGCTTTCTTT. Residues: CASSPQGTTEAFF.

J is TRBJ2-7 and V is TRBV7-3, with D maybe TRBD1 (5 bases). V lost 1 base and J 5 bases, leaving 9 bases between the germline ends. Per the germline V gene, CDR1 is SGHTA and CDR2 is FQGTGA. CDR3 length equals 13 residues. The CDR3 DNA is TGTGCCAGCAGCTTAAAGGGGTCTAACGAGCAGTACTTC. Translation gives CASSLKGSNEQYF.

This clone was observed once. The V call is TRBV9, the J call TRBJ2-6, with D perhaps TRBD1 or TRBD2 (6 bases each). Deletions cut 5 bases from V and 4 bases from J, with 16 bases between. Germline V CDR1 and CDR2: SGDLS, YYNGEE. The CDR3 runs 16 residues. In DNA, the CDR3 is TGTGCCAGCAGTGCTGGAGGGGGGCCCGGGGCCAACGTCCTGACTTTC. Protein sequence: CASSAGGGPGANVLTF.

CDR3 in DNA: TGTGCCAGTAGTATAGAAGTGAGGAGGGGGAACACTGAAGCTTTCTTT. Translated, it gives CASSIEVRRGNTEAFF. The chain employs TRBV19 and TRBJ1-1; the D gene is possibly TRBD1 (5 bases). CDR1 is LNHDA and CDR2 is SQIVND in the germline V gene (reference sequence). Trimming left V 0 bases short and J 1 base short, with 12 bases between. CDR3 length: 16 residues.

The chain joins TRBV19 to TRBJ1-5; possible D gene TRBD1, 6 bases. The germline CDR1 and CDR2 sequences are LNHDA and SQIVND (reference sequence). V lost 10 bases and J lost 3, with 16 bases in between. This CDR3 contains 14 residues. The CDR3 region is CATIGQNFNQPQHF. Written as DNA, the CDR3 is TGTGCCACAATCGGACAGAACTTCAATCAGCCCCAGCATTTT.

The V call is TRBV19, the J call TRBJ2-5, with 7 positions matching TRBD1. The germline gives CDR1 LNHDA, CDR2 SQIVND (reference sequence). V trimming: 8 bases; J trimming: 1 base; junction bases outside the gene matches: 10. This CDR3 contains 15 residues. CDR3 nucleotide sequence: TGTGCCAGTCTGAGGACAGGTACCTCCCAAGAGACCCAGTACTTC. Residues: CASLRTGTSQETQYF.

The chain links TRBV7-3 to TRBJ2-7; tentative D call: TRBD1 (6 bases). V was clipped by 1 base and J by 3 bases, with 13 bases between them. This CDR3 region has 15 residues. Germline V gene sequence: CDR1 SGHTA, CDR2 FQGTGA. DNA of the CDR3: TGTGCCAGCAGCTTAAGGCTGGGGGACAACTACGAGCAGTACTTC. Its translation is CASSLRLGDNYEQYF.

This clone occurred once. V and J are TRBV18 and TRBJ1-2; D uncertain. The CDR3 is 14 residues long. Germline loops: CDR1 KGHSH, CDR2 LQKENI. V was cut by 0 bases and J by 0 bases, with 5 bases left in between. The CDR3 nucleotides read TGTGCCAGCTCACCACCGGGAGCTAACTATGGCTACACCTTC. Translated: CASSPPGANYGYTF.

J is TRBJ2-3 and V is TRBV10-3; TRBD2 agrees at 8 bases. Germline CDR1 reads ENHRY; CDR2 reads SYGVKD. V was pared by 7 bases and J by 4 bases, with 7 bases of the junction left unmatched. CDR3 length: 14 residues. CDR3 protein: CAITAGGGADTQYF. DNA for the CDR3: TGTGCCATCACCGCGGGGGGTGGGGCAGATACGCAGTATTTT.

Details on this clone: The junction does not match germline at one end; this may be a read error. The V call is TRBV6-1, the J call TRBJ2-6; D gene unclear. The CDR3 has 12 amino acids. The germline CDR1 and CDR2 sequences are MNHNS and SASEGT. The CDR3 protein is CAGSSGANVLTF. DNA for the CDR3: TGTGCCGGCAGCTCTGGGGCCAACGTCCTGACTTTC.

The chain couples TRBV15 to TRBJ1-5, with unresolved D. The CDR3 has 15 residues. Germline V gene sequence: CDR1 LNHNV, CDR2 YYDKDF (reference sequence). V was pared by 0 bases and J by 4 bases, with 10 bases between. CDR3 sequence reads: CATSRDPSRNQPQHF. CDR3 DNA: TGTGCCACCAGCAGAGATCCATCCAGAAATCAGCCCCAGCATTTT.

The chain uses TRBV5-4 and TRBJ1-6, with 7 bases identical to TRBD1. The CDR3 runs to 14 residues. Germline CDR1 reads SGHNT; CDR2 reads YYREEE (reference sequence). V was pared by 4 bases and J by 7 bases, with 5 bases of the junction left unmatched. CDR3: CASSLGQINSPLHF. The CDR3 DNA reads TGTGCCAGCAGCCTGGGACAGATAAATTCACCCCTCCACTTT.

This sequence joins TRBV18 and TRBJ2-7, with unresolved D. Germline loops: CDR1 KGHSH, CDR2 LQKENI. This CDR3 is built from 13 residues. V shed 0 bases and J shed 3 bases, with 6 bases lying between them. CDR3 in DNA: TGTGCCAGCTCACCACCGGCAAACTACGAGCAGTACTTC. It specifies CASSPPANYEQYF.